This record looks at one T cell receptor beta chain sequence and its context. The antigen this receptor binds is unknown. No much larger clone exists at a distance of one base, and base qualities are not known. Looking up the germline V gene yields CDR1 MDHEN and CDR2 SYDVKM. Relative to germline, V is 7 bases shorter and J is 7 bases shorter, with 10 bases between their ends. The CDR3 spans 12 residues, from the cysteine through the phenylalanine. The sequence is cut down to CDR3 DNA, 36 bases in frame from base 1. TCRbeta CDR3 regions were amplified from genomic DNA by means of the immunoSEQ Assay, a bias-controlled multiplex PCR. From the authors' description of their analysis: Within the assay, amplification of reference gene primers was used to estimate how many nucleated cells each sample contained. To quantify the absolute abundance of each unique TCRbeta CDR3 rearrangement, sequence reads were collapsed and filtered. For each sample, productive Simpson clonality was calculated by taking the square root of Simpson's diversity index across productive rearrangements. This immuneACCESS table, as held by TCRdb, lists in-frame sequences with V and J called but not all clones. Of the missing ones, under half trace to an unresolved V gene in checked studies; the others have no known cause. V and J calls and clone size follow that table, whereas D and trimming were derived from the DNA. The sample table shows 400,000 to 550,000 clones, and roughly 85% are seen once. The ten largest clones represent under 2% of the sample.

This sample stems from a study of blood T cell repertoires in COVID-19 (dated by TCRdb to 2020 to 2022). About the investigation overall: Samples from collaborators originated in the United States, Italy and Spain and spanned both the acute and convalescent phases of COVID-19. Samples came from the ongoing ImmuneRACE study (first 160 participants) plus 1,254 subjects from 6 global collaborators. Where available, HLA class I and class II types were taken from metadata supplied by the sample provider and were not determined by assay-based typing. Sample metadata almost always included a de-identified subject ID, COVID-19 status, age in years and sex. The material from the prospective study consisted of cDNA or gDNA derived from T cells, B-cell-depleted T cells, or PBMCs. The repertoires were released in a freely available public database intended as a resource for research on the immune response to SARS-CoV-2. Deeply sampled blood TCRbeta repertoires from subjects exposed to, actively infected with, or recovered from COVID-19 were included in the dataset. What the research found in general, with its limitations: The amount of clinical and demographic metadata varied by source and participant and was provided uncurated.

In the prospective study, participants were about 18 to 89 years old, resided in about two dozen geographic areas of the United States, and were enrolled through a virtual design. To assign participants to cohorts, the prospective study relied on clinical history that participants themselves reported in a screening survey and a study questionnaire. Mobile phlebotomists in the prospective study collected whole blood, serum and a nasopharyngeal or oropharyngeal swab from every participant. Participants in the prospective study had the option to provide additional blood draws and questionnaires over a roughly 2-month period. Blood samples from the prospective study were shipped frozen or at room temperature prior to DNA extraction.

Recombination connected TRBV28 to TRBJ1-4, with no D gene named confidently. The sample comprised PBMCs or T cells enriched from blood (not recorded which). This receptor was obtained from a woman under 30 with acute COVID-19. The encoded CDR3 is CASNPGGEKLFF. The DNA sequence reads TGTGCCAGCAACCCCGGTGGTGAAAAACTGTTTTTT.